This T cell receptor beta chain comes out of a study of blood T cell repertoires in COVID-19 (dated by TCRdb to 2019 to 2021). The study in broad terms: Samples from collaborators originated in the United States, Italy and Spain and spanned both the acute and convalescent phases of COVID-19. The material from the prospective study consisted of cDNA or gDNA derived from T cells, B-cell-depleted T cells, or PBMCs. The dataset comprised deeply sampled blood TCRbeta repertoires from subjects exposed to, actively infected with, or recovered from COVID-19. A freely available public database, intended as a resource for researchers studying the immune response to SARS-CoV-2, is where the repertoires were released. The samples were drawn from two sources: the first 160 participants of the ongoing ImmuneRACE study, and over 1,000 subjects contributed by 6 global collaborators. A de-identified subject ID, COVID-19 status, age in years and sex were almost always included in the sample metadata. Where HLA class I and class II types were available, the types were taken from metadata supplied by the sample provider, not from assay-based typing. Study-wide conclusions, independent of this receptor: The quantity of clinical and demographic metadata differed by source and by participant and was supplied without curation.

This clone was observed once. The specificity of this receptor is unknown. No qualities accompany the bases; no much larger clone lies one base away. The V end loses 0 bases and the J end loses 3 bases, and a stretch of 8 bases separates them. Based on the germline V gene, the CDR1 and CDR2 sequences are SGHRS and YFSETQ. There are 14 amino acids in the CDR3, from cysteine to phenylalanine inclusive. Just the 42-base CDR3 DNA is kept, in frame starting at base 1. TCRbeta CDR3 regions were amplified from genomic DNA by means of the immunoSEQ Assay, a bias-controlled multiplex PCR. The authors' pipeline ran thus. Nucleated cell counts per sample were estimated from amplification of reference gene primers within the assay. To quantify the absolute abundance of each unique TCRbeta CDR3 rearrangement, sequence reads were collapsed and filtered. For each sample, productive Simpson clonality was calculated by taking the square root of Simpson's diversity index across productive rearrangements. In TCRdb, the immuneACCESS table is reduced to in-frame sequences with V and J assigned. These tables do not hold every clone; where another copy was compared, an unresolved V gene accounts for under half, and the others remain unexplained. Clone size and V and J calls were adopted from that table, with D and trimming inferred from the DNA. For this sample the table gives hundreds of thousands of clones, of which 88% were detected only once. The top ten clones comprise around 1.4% of the sample.

Each collaborating institution followed its own protocols to collect whole blood in K2EDTA tubes. Collaborator samples were shipped for TCRbeta analysis as frozen whole blood, isolated PBMCs, or DNA extracted from either sample type. The clonotype originates from a man at least 80 years old with acute or convalescent COVID-19. Source material: peripheral blood. In this chain, TRBV5-1 is recombined with TRBJ2-3; a tentative D match to TRBD1 spans 6 bases. The DNA is as follows: TGCGCCAGCAGCTTGGCACAGGGTACAGATACGCAGTATTTT. Its amino acids are CASSLAQGTDTQYF. The full variable domain, with segments outside the CDR3 supplied by the reference TRBV5-1 and TRBJ2-3 proteins, appears as KAGVTQTPRYLIKTRGQQVTLSCSPISGHRSVSWYQQTPGQGLQFLFEYFSETQRNKGNFPGRFSGRQFSNSRSEMNVSTLELGDSALYLCASSLAQGTDTQYFGPGTRLTVL.